This passage covers 24 T cell receptor beta chains from one sample sequenced in a study of identical twins. TCRdb re-called the 5' RACE reads with MiXCR, one entry per CDR3 protein. The sample comprises around 1.7 million distinct CDR3 sequences, about 32% of which are singletons, and roughly 0.3% rests with the top ten. Material: cord blood. The receptors originated from a newborn girl in good health.

In this sample, this clonotype turned up many times. The chain links TRBV29-1 to TRBJ2-7, with 7 bases aligning to TRBD2. V shed 2 bases, J shed 4 bases, and the junction held 5 bases outside the gene matches. This CDR3 spans 13 amino acids. The germline V gene encodes CDR1 SQVTM and CDR2 ANQGSEA. The CDR3 is CSVEPAGEYEQYF. The CDR3 DNA sequence: TGCAGCGTTGAACCTGCGGGAGAGTACGAGCAGTACTTC.

The J gene is TRBJ2-3, the V gene TRBV12-3 or TRBV12-4, with D tentatively TRBD1 (6 bases). The CDR3 length is 16 residues. The germline V and J ends were trimmed by 4 bases and 4 bases, with 18 bases remaining between them. In DNA, the CDR3 is TGTGCCAGCAGTTCACAGGGACACCTAAGCGCAGATACGCAGTATTTT. Translating it yields CASSSQGHLSADTQYF.

This rearrangement joins TRBV27 to TRBJ1-2; 7 bases match TRBD1. With V trimmed by 6 bases and J by 2 bases, 18 bases remained unmatched. CDR1 MNHEY and CDR2 SMNVEV come from the germline V gene (reference sequence). This CDR3 comprises 18 residues. CDR3: CASRTVRTGIHQNYGYTF. The CDR3 nucleotides read TGTGCCAGCAGGACGGTTAGGACAGGTATTCATCAGAACTATGGCTACACCTTC.

The V and J genes are TRBV21-1 and TRBJ2-7. TRBV21-1 is noted as a pseudogene. There are 15 residues in the CDR3. DNA of the CDR3: TGTGCCAGCAACGCGAGGTTAGACAGCTCCTACGAGCAGTACTTC. Amino acid sequence: CASNARLDSSYEQYF.

Comment on this clonotype: Germline and junction disagree at one end, which may indicate a read error. The chain carries TRBV12-5 and TRBJ2-5; 8 bases are a match to TRBD2. CDR3 length: 16 amino acids. CDR1 and CDR2 from the germline V gene are LGHNT and FRNRAP. Here the CDR3 DNA reads TGTGCTAGTGGTTGGGGCACTAGCGGAAAACAAGGGACCCAGTACTTC. Its protein is CASGWGTSGKQGTQYF.

V is TRBV20-1 and J is TRBJ2-3, with D tentatively TRBD1 (6 bases). V lost 1 base, J lost 0 bases, and 11 bases lay in between. The CDR3 contains 15 residues. Germline values: CDR1 DFQATT, CDR2 SNEGSKA (reference sequence). The CDR3 region has the DNA TGCAGTGCTAGAGGGTGGGGGCCCAGCACAGATACGCAGTATTTT. It translates to CSARGWGPSTDTQYF.

V and J are TRBV28 and TRBJ2-7; 11 nucleotides match TRBD2. CDR1 and CDR2 (germline): MDHEN, SYDVKM. The CDR3 covers 16 residues. Unmatched junction bases numbered 10, after V lost 5 bases and J lost 4 bases. CDR3: CASSPSWVAGGYEQYF. DNA of the CDR3: TGTGCCAGCAGTCCTTCATGGGTAGCGGGAGGGTACGAGCAGTACTTC.

This clonotype was recorded a few times. The chain couples TRBV24-1 to TRBJ2-1; 8 nucleotides agree with TRBD1. Germline V gene lookup returns CDR1 KGHDR and CDR2 SFDVKD. V was clipped by 4 bases and J by 9 bases; unmatched bases: 7. The CDR3 runs to 14 residues. CDR3 region: CATSETGEDGEQFF. The CDR3 DNA is TGTGCCACCAGTGAGACAGGGGAAGATGGTGAGCAGTTCTTC.

This clonotype appeared a few times. The rearrangement links TRBV12-3 or TRBV12-4 to TRBJ2-3, with D unclear. This CDR3 region has 12 residues. Trimming cost V 3 bases and J 5 bases, with 6 bases left between them. The CDR3 here is CASSLWVDTQYF. In nucleotides, the CDR3 is TGTGCCAGCAGTTTGTGGGTAGATACGCAGTATTTT.

This clonotype turned up a few times. The chain recombines TRBV24-1 with TRBJ1-4; D is undetermined. The CDR3 runs 12 residues. Germline V CDR1 and CDR2: KGHDR, SFDVKD. V was pared by 0 bases and J by 8 bases, with 3 bases between. CDR3 loop: CATSDLGEKLFF. CDR3 sequence (DNA): TGTGCCACCAGTGATTTGGGAGAAAAACTGTTTTTT.

This clonotype showed up just a few times. The chain has TRBV9 and TRBJ2-5, with D hard to call. The last part of the DNA fits TRBJ2-7 better; the J call may be wrong. The CDR3 has 14 amino acids. Germline V gene sequence: CDR1 SGDLS, CDR2 YYNGEE. CDR3 sequence reads: CASSVAIGLYEQYF. The CDR3 DNA reads as TGTGCCAGCAGCGTAGCTATAGGGTTATACGAGCAGTACTTC.

Ten or more counts support this clonotype. V usage is TRBV2 and J usage is TRBJ1-2; 8 bases line up with TRBD1. The germline V gene encodes CDR1 SNHLY and CDR2 FYNNEI. This CDR3 has 13 residues. The trim removed 6 bases at V and 1 base at J, leaving 1 base unmatched. The CDR3 DNA sequence: TGTGCCAGCAGGACAGGGGATAACTATGGCTACACCTTC. Amino acids: CASRTGDNYGYTF.

This clonotype was seen a few times. The CDR3 reads CASSQDRALYQETQYF. CDR3 in DNA: TGTGCCAGCAGCCAAGATAGGGCACTGTACCAAGAGACCCAGTACTTC. This rearrangement joins TRBV3-1 to TRBJ2-5; D is unresolved. The CDR3 consists of 16 residues. With 0 bases removed from V and 0 bases from J, the gap between germline ends came to 11 bases. From germline, CDR1 is LGHDT and CDR2 YNNKEL (reference sequence).

Note on this clonotype: One junction end does not reproduce the germline sequence, and a read error may be involved. Written as DNA, the CDR3 is TGTGCCAGCAGTTACTGTCCACAGACGAATTCACCCCCCCACTTT. It yields the protein CASSYCPQTNSPPHF. The chain joins TRBV6-5 to TRBJ1-6; D is undetermined. The CDR3 is 15 residues long. The germline V gene has CDR1 MNHEY and CDR2 SVGAGI.

The chain joins TRBV20-1 to TRBJ1-5, with D possibly TRBD1 on 5 matching bases. Trimming removed 0 bases from V and 1 base from J, with 13 bases in between. This CDR3 contains 16 residues. Germline loops: CDR1 DFQATT, CDR2 SNEGSKA (reference sequence). The CDR3 region has the DNA TGCAGTGCTAGAGATGGGGGGGGAGGAAGCAATCAGCCCCAGCATTTT. This gives the protein CSARDGGGGSNQPQHF.

This clonotype was seen only a few times. This sequence joins TRBV20-1 and TRBJ1-5, with TRBD1 as a possible D gene (5 bases). Per the germline V gene, CDR1 is DFQATT and CDR2 is SNEGSKA (reference sequence). CDR3 length: 13 amino acids. V gave up 6 bases and J gave up 6 bases, with 15 bases separating them. The CDR3 nucleotides read TGCAGTGCAGAAGGGCAGGGTACTCAGCCCCAGCATTTT. Translation gives CSAEGQGTQPQHF.

The chain couples TRBV12-3 or TRBV12-4 to TRBJ1-4, with 10 bases matching TRBD1. The CDR3 has 15 residues. V shed 6 bases, J shed 4 bases, and the junction held 5 bases outside the gene matches. The CDR3 is CASSNRDRGNEKLFF. The CDR3 nucleotides read TGTGCCAGCAGCAACCGGGACAGGGGTAATGAAAAACTGTTTTTT.

The chain uses TRBV4-2 and TRBJ1-5; D is unresolved. V was clipped by 0 bases and J by 7 bases, with 13 bases between them. Germline lookup yields CDR1 LGHNA and CDR2 YNFKEQ. The CDR3 runs 15 residues. CDR3 DNA sequence: TGTGCCAGCAGCCAAGATCTCCGGGGAGGCCAGCCCCAGCATTTT. It is translated as CASSQDLRGGQPQHF.

The V and J genes are TRBV10-2 and TRBJ2-2; no definite D call. The germline V gene has CDR1 WSHSY and CDR2 SAAADI. Trimming pared 3 bases from V and 6 bases from J, leaving 11 bases between. The CDR3 covers 14 residues. The CDR3 DNA is TGCGCCAGCAGTGAACGTTTATTCCCCGGGGAGCTGTTTTTT. It encodes CASSERLFPGELFF.

The table lists this clonotype with a few counts. V and J are TRBV21-1 and TRBJ2-5; the table's D call of TRBD1 was not tested on the DNA. TRBV21-1 is flagged as a pseudogene. The CDR3 runs 13 residues. This CDR3 reads CAGNHRAYNEQYF. For the CDR3, the DNA is TGTGCCGGTAATCACAGGGCTTACAATGAGCAGTACTTC.

The chain is built from TRBV5-1 and TRBJ2-7; the match to TRBD2 covers 7 bases. The J call may not be correct, given that the DNA end is closer to TRBJ2-5. CDR1 and CDR2 (germline): SGHRS, YFSETQ. The CDR3 has 15 residues. This CDR3 is CASSSGLVVWETQYF. CDR3 nucleotides: TGCGCCAGCAGCTCCGGACTAGTAGTGTGGGAGACCCAGTACTTC.

The gene calls are TRBV7-2 and TRBJ2-5, with a tentative D call TRBD2 (5 bases). The germline gives CDR1 SGHTA, CDR2 FQGNSA. Trimming removed 1 base from V and 11 bases from J, with 17 bases in between. The CDR3 loop spans 14 amino acids. CDR3 nucleotide sequence: TGTGCCAGCAGCTTAGTTGCGCCCGAGGGTGAGCAGTACTTC. It codes for CASSLVAPEGEQYF.

A few counts support this clonotype. The V and J genes are TRBV10-3 and TRBJ1-4, with TRBD1 matching over 9 bases. The junction had 0 bases not matched to a gene; V was cut back by 2 bases and J by 5 bases. Per the germline V gene, CDR1 is ENHRY and CDR2 is SYGVKD. The CDR3 runs 14 residues. CDR3 bases: TGTGCCATCAGTGAGGGGACAGGGAATGAAAAACTGTTTTTT. Translated: CAISEGTGNEKLFF.

This clonotype was picked up many times. The gene calls are TRBV20-1 and TRBJ2-6; no clear D. Germline loops: CDR1 DFQATT, CDR2 SNEGSKA (reference sequence). This CDR3 comprises 12 residues. V was trimmed by 5 bases and J by 4 bases, leaving 6 bases between them. The DNA of the CDR3 is TGCAGTGCTTGGGGAGGGGCCAACGTCCTGACTTTC. This encodes CSAWGGANVLTF.